This record covers a single T cell receptor (beta chain). What it binds is unknown. The CDR3 is cut off 3 residues early in the read; its end comes from the germline J gene. Cervical HPV DNA detected by MY09/MY11 PCR, typed by dot-blot. Here immunoSEQ multiplex PCR was the method, and the copy in TCRdb shows in-frame clones only, minus some. The sample has around 30,000 clones. This entry is derived from a study of T cells in women clearing cervical HPV infection. Study-level information: Women with histologically confirmed HPV16-related CIN3 or worse, 2 with invasive cancer, served as cases. Case blood drawn at lesion detection; control blood after infection cleared.

Regarding the study as a whole: TRBV6-7 relative abundance averaged approximately 0.11% in cases and 0.16% in controls.

The germline V gene encodes CDR1 LNHDA and CDR2 SQIVND (reference sequence). The length of the CDR3 is 15 residues. The sequenced material came from blood buffy coat. The gene calls are TRBV19 and TRBJ2-3, with a weak D call TRBD2 (6 bases). The sequence was collected from a woman aged 18-69 years with a cervical HPV16 infection that either progressed to CIN3+ or cleared (not recorded which). The CDR3 bases that were read are TGTGCCAGTAGTACCACAGGTGGCGCGGGGCAGCCG. Translating gives CASSTTGGAGQP. The whole CDR3 reads CASSTTGGAGQPQYF.